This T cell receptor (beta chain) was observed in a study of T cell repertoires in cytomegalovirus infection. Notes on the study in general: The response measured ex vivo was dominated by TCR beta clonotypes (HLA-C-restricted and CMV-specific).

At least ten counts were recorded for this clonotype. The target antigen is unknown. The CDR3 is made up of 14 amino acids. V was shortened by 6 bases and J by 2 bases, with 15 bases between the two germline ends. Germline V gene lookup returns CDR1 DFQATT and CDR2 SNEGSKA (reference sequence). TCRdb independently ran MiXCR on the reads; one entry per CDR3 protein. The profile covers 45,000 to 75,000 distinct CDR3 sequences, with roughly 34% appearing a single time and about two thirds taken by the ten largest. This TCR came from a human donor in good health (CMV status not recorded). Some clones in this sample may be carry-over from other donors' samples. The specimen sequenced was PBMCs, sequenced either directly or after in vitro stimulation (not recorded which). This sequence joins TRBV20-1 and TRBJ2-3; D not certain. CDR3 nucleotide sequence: TGCAGTGCCCCCTCCGCGCGTCCCACAGATACGCAGTATTTT. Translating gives CSAPSARPTDTQYF.